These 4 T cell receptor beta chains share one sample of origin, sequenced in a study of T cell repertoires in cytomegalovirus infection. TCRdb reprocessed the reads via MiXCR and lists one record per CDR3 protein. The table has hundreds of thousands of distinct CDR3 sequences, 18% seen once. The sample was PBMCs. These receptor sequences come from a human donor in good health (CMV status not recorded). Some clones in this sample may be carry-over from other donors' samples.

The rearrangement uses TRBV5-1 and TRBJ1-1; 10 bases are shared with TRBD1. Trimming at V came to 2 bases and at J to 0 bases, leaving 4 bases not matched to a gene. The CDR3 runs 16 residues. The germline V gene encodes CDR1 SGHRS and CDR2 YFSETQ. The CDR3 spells CASSFTGQGVNTEAFF. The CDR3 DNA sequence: TGCGCCAGCAGCTTCACCGGACAGGGGGTGAACACTGAAGCTTTCTTT.

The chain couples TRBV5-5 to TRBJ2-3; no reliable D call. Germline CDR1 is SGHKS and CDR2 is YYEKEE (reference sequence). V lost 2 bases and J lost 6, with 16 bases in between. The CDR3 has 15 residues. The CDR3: CASSLGLGLEDTQYF. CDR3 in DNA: TGTGCCAGCAGCTTAGGTTTAGGGTTGGAGGATACGCAGTATTTT. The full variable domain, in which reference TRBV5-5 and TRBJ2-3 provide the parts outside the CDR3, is DAGVTQSPTHLIKTRGQQVTLRCSPISGHKSVSWYQQVLGQGPQFIFQYYEKEERGRGNFPDRFSARQFPNYSSELNVNALLLGDSALYLCASSLGLGLEDTQYFGPGTRLTVL.

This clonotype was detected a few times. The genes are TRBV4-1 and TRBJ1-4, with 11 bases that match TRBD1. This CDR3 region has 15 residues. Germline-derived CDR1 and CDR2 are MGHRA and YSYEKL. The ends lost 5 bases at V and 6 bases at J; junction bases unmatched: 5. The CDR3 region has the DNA TGCGCCAGCAGCAAGCTGGGACAGGGGGATGAAAAACTGTTTTTT. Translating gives CASSKLGQGDEKLFF.

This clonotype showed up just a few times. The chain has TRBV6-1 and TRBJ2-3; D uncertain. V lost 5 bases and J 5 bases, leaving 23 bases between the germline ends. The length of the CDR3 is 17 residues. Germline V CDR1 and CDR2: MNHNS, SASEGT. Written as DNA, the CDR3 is TGTGCCAGCAGTCCAGTTGTCCCTTACCGGTTTGGAGATACGCAGTATTTT. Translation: CASSPVVPYRFGDTQYF.